This T cell receptor beta chain was documented in a study of cytomegalovirus exposure and HLA in healthy donors. Germline-derived CDR1 and CDR2 are SGHRS and YFSETQ. Trimming cost V 4 bases and J 3 bases; bases outside gene matches: 9. This CDR3 spans 16 amino acids. Overall study results and limits: HLA restriction was apparent for most CMV-associated TCR beta chains in a later analysis.

13 Jbeta primers and 60 Vbeta primers were used for the PCR. Assay used: immunoSEQ multiplex PCR; TCRdb lists only in-frame clones, some missing. The sample contains around 150,000 clones, about two thirds of which appear only once. Points on this clone: Its matching antigen is unknown.

Material: PBMCs. The receptor's source is a woman aged 18 to 35 in good health and CMV-seropositive. V and J are TRBV5-1 and TRBJ1-1; 10 bases agree with TRBD1. As DNA, the CDR3 is TGCGCCAGCAGCCTAGGACAGGGGGGTGGTGACACTGAAGCTTTCTTT. Residues: CASSLGQGGGDTEAFF.